Presented here are 32 T cell receptor beta chains from one specimen sequenced in a study of cytomegalovirus exposure and HLA in healthy donors. A multiplex PCR was run with 60 Vbeta primers and 13 Jbeta primers. Produced via immunoSEQ multiplex PCR; TCRdb's table is partial and in-frame only. The sample shows about 140,000 clones, around 80% of them seen only once. Input material: PBMCs. These receptor sequences come from a man aged 35-49 years in good health and CMV-seronegative.

A single count supports this clone. The V gene is TRBV10-1, the J gene TRBJ2-5; 14 positions match TRBD2. Germline V gene sequence: CDR1 WNHNN, CDR2 SYGVQD (reference sequence). V was clipped by 5 bases and J by 5 bases; unmatched bases: 7. The CDR3 has 16 amino acids. CDR3 DNA: TGCGCCAGCAGTCGGGGACTAGCGGGAGAAGGGGAGACCCAGTACTTC. Encoded protein: CASSRGLAGEGETQYF.

This clone was found once. V is TRBV15 and J is TRBJ2-7; TRBD1 agrees at 7 bases. Trimming took 4 bases from V and 3 from J; bases not matched to a gene: 3. The CDR3 is 13 residues long. The germline CDR1 and CDR2 sequences are LNHNV and YYDKDF (reference sequence). CDR3 sequence (DNA): TGTGCCACCAGCAATAACAGGGGCTACGAGCAGTACTTC. It is translated as CATSNNRGYEQYF.

The J gene is TRBJ2-7, the V gene TRBV7-9; weak D call: TRBD2 (5 bases). This CDR3 is 16 amino acids long. CDR1 and CDR2 (germline): SEHNR, FQNEAQ (reference sequence). The germline V and J ends were trimmed by 5 bases and 0 bases, with 17 bases remaining between them. The CDR3 region is CASSLTPGSTSYEQYF. The DNA for the CDR3 is TGTGCCAGCAGCCTAACTCCGGGATCCACCTCCTACGAGCAGTACTTC.

This chain connects TRBV9 to TRBJ1-2; 8 nucleotides match TRBD1. V was pared by 3 bases and J by 6 bases, with 7 bases of the junction left unmatched. This CDR3 has 14 amino acids. Per the germline V gene, CDR1 is SGDLS and CDR2 is YYNGEE. CDR3 loop: CASSASRGLNGYTF. The CDR3 coding sequence is TGTGCCAGCAGCGCCTCCAGGGGGCTAAATGGCTACACCTTC.

A word on this clone: The junction and the germline gene differ at one end; a read error may be behind it. Other DNA sequences in the same sample also yield this CDR3. This chain uses TRBV27 with TRBJ2-3; TRBD1 aligns across 10 bases. Germline lookup yields CDR1 MNHEY and CDR2 SMNVEV (reference sequence). The CDR3 has 15 residues. CDR3 sequence: CASSLWGQGSDTQYF. The CDR3 coding sequence is TGTGCCAGCAGCTTATGGGGACAGGGGTCAGATACGCAGTATTTT.

Only one count was recorded for this clone. The chain carries TRBV27 and TRBJ1-1; 8 bases line up with TRBD1. This CDR3 region has 14 residues. Germline loops: CDR1 MNHEY, CDR2 SMNVEV (reference sequence). V gave up 2 bases and J gave up 8 bases; unmatched junction bases: 7. CDR3 in amino acids: CASSLGFQGAEAFF. DNA of the CDR3: TGTGCCAGCAGTTTAGGTTTCCAGGGGGCCGAAGCTTTCTTT.

V and J are TRBV5-4 and TRBJ2-5; no firm D call. V dropped 4 bases and J dropped 2 bases, with 6 bases sitting between them. This CDR3 is built from 12 residues. CDR1 and CDR2 (germline): SGHNT, YYREEE (reference sequence). The CDR3 protein is CASSTTQETQYF. CDR3 sequence (DNA): TGTGCCAGCAGCACCACTCAAGAGACCCAGTACTTC. Filled out from reference TRBV5-4 and TRBJ2-5, the complete variable domain reads ETGVTQSPTHLIKTRGQQVTLRCSSQSGHNTVSWYQQALGQGPQFIFQYYREEENGRGNFPPRFSGLQFPNYSSELNVNALELDDSALYLCASSTTQETQYFGPGTRLLVL.

The chain couples TRBV19 to TRBJ2-7; TRBD2 matches at 7 bases. V was pared by 5 bases and J by 0 bases, with 7 bases of the junction left unmatched. The germline CDR1 and CDR2 sequences are LNHDA and SQIVND (reference sequence). The CDR3 has 15 amino acids. CDR3 loop: CASSARLAISYEQYF. The CDR3 bases are TGTGCCAGTAGTGCCAGACTAGCAATCTCCTACGAGCAGTACTTC.

This chain joins TRBV5-1 and TRBJ2-5; 8 bases map to TRBD2. Per the germline V gene, CDR1 is SGHRS and CDR2 is YFSETQ. This CDR3 region has 16 residues. Losses at the gene ends were 2 bases for V and 3 bases for J; bases not matched to a gene: 9. CDR3 sequence: CASSFGLAGSEETQYF. The CDR3 nucleotides are TGCGCCAGCAGCTTCGGGCTAGCGGGTTCGGAAGAGACCCAGTACTTC.

The chain carries TRBV27 and TRBJ1-1; D might be TRBD1 (5 bases). V was shortened by 0 bases and J by 6 bases, with 11 bases between the two germline ends. This CDR3 is 14 amino acids long. The germline CDR1 and CDR2 sequences are MNHEY and SMNVEV (reference sequence). Here the CDR3 DNA reads TGTGCCAGCAGTTTATCGCCAGGGATGGCTGAAGCTTTCTTT. It encodes CASSLSPGMAEAFF.

J is TRBJ2-5 and V is TRBV6-5; 7 nucleotides agree with TRBD1. J was trimmed by 5 bases and V by 0 bases; bases with no gene match: 3. This CDR3 is built from 14 residues. Looked up from germline, CDR1 is MNHEY and CDR2 is SVGAGI. The CDR3 coding sequence is TGTGCCAGCAGTTACTCAGGGGGCCTGGAGACCCAGTACTTC. It is translated as CASSYSGGLETQYF.

The table lists this clone with a few counts. The V and J genes are TRBV4-1 and TRBJ2-7; D might be TRBD1 (6 bases). Trimming took 0 bases from V and 3 from J, leaving 15 bases between them. There are 16 residues in the CDR3. Germline V gives CDR1 MGHRA, CDR2 YSYEKL. The CDR3 sequence: CASSQEGAGQNYEQYF. The CDR3 DNA sequence: TGCGCCAGCAGCCAAGAGGGTGCAGGACAGAACTACGAGCAGTACTTC.

V usage is TRBV7-2 and J usage is TRBJ2-7; a possible D gene is TRBD1 (6 bases). V lost 1 base and J 3 bases, leaving 13 bases between the germline ends. CDR1 and CDR2 (germline): SGHTA, FQGNSA. This CDR3 has 15 amino acids. The CDR3 is CASSLVPQGNYEQYF. DNA for the CDR3: TGTGCCAGCAGCTTAGTCCCGCAGGGGAACTACGAGCAGTACTTC.

V and J are TRBV12-2 and TRBJ2-1; TRBD1 is the table's D call and was not checked against the DNA. TRBV12-2 is noted as a pseudogene. This CDR3 is 14 amino acids long. The CDR3 sequence: CASRTGTGVNEQFF. Here the CDR3 DNA reads TGTGCAAGTCGCACCGGGACAGGGGTCAATGAGCAGTTCTTC.

This clone was observed a handful of times. The chain has TRBV13 and TRBJ2-1, with D tentatively TRBD2 (7 bases). Trimming shortened V by 5 bases and J by 1 base, and 12 bases separated the two germline ends. The CDR3 covers 15 residues. From germline, CDR1 is PRHDT and CDR2 FYEKMQ (reference sequence). CDR3 sequence reads: CASSQGGLSYNEQFF. CDR3 DNA: TGTGCCAGCAGCCAAGGGGGACTATCCTACAATGAGCAGTTCTTC.

The gene calls are TRBV7-9 and TRBJ2-7; maybe TRBD2 (5 bases). Germline CDR1 and CDR2: SEHNR and FQNEAQ (reference sequence). The CDR3 is 13 amino acids. V lost 1 base to trimming and J lost 4 bases, with 8 bases between them. The DNA for the CDR3 is TGTGCCAGCAGCTTAGTATCGGGGTACGAGCAGTACTTC. This sequence encodes CASSLVSGYEQYF.

This chain links TRBV6-5 with TRBJ2-2; D is ambiguous. The length of the CDR3 is 11 residues. The ends were cut back, 7 bases at V and 6 bases at J, with 6 bases in the middle. From germline, CDR1 is MNHEY and CDR2 SVGAGI. The CDR3 spells CASIFAGELFF. CDR3 DNA: TGTGCCAGCATATTCGCCGGGGAGCTGTTTTTT.

V and J are TRBV29-1 and TRBJ2-1; 13 nucleotides line up with TRBD2. The germline CDR1 and CDR2 sequences are SQVTM and ANQGSEA. Germline trimming cut 0 bases from V and 5 bases from J; bases unmatched to any gene: 10. This CDR3 has 18 residues. This chain's CDR3 is CSVEDTVGLAGIHNEQFF. The CDR3 DNA reads TGCAGCGTTGAAGATACGGTGGGACTAGCGGGAATCCACAATGAGCAGTTCTTC.

Note on this clone: Relative to the germline gene, one junction end is altered; a read error may explain this. This chain uses TRBV7-9 with TRBJ2-1; D possibly corresponds to TRBD2 (6 bases). The CDR3 covers 15 residues. Germline CDR1 reads SEHNR; CDR2 reads FQNEAQ (reference sequence). The CDR3 region has the DNA TGTTCCAGCAGCTTAGTGAGGACTGGGGGGAATGAGCAGTTCTTC. Amino acids: CSSSLVRTGGNEQFF.

The chain employs TRBV2 and TRBJ2-7, with 12 bases lining up with TRBD1. This CDR3 spans 14 amino acids. V was pared by 6 bases and J by 5 bases, with 5 bases of the junction left unmatched. CDR1 is SNHLY, CDR2 FYNNEI, per germline. As DNA, the CDR3 is TGTGCCAGCAGGGGGACAGGGGGCTGGGACGAGCAGTACTTC. Translated, it gives CASRGTGGWDEQYF.

J is TRBJ2-5 and V is TRBV27; 8 bases are a match to TRBD2. Near its end, the DNA agrees better with TRBJ2-7, so the J call may be wrong. This CDR3 is built from 17 residues. Germline V CDR1 and CDR2: MNHEY, SMNVEV (reference sequence). CDR3 in amino acids: CASSLSLTGGPGDEQYF. CDR3 DNA sequence: TGTGCCAGCAGTTTATCGTTAACGGGAGGGCCGGGCGACGAGCAGTACTTC.

This clone was observed a single time. This rearrangement joins TRBV7-9 to TRBJ2-5; D might be TRBD2 (6 bases). There are 12 residues in the CDR3. Germline loops: CDR1 SEHNR, CDR2 FQNEAQ (reference sequence). Trimming stripped 3 bases from V and 8 bases from J, with 10 bases between. Here the CDR3 DNA reads TGTGCCAGCAGCTTCTGGGGGGACACCCAGTACTTC. Its protein is CASSFWGDTQYF.

This clone was seen more than once but under ten times. This chain joins TRBV6-5 and TRBJ1-2; D ambiguous. The CDR3 runs 15 residues. Deletions cut 0 bases from V and 2 bases from J, with 10 bases between. Germline CDR1 MNHEY, CDR2 SVGAGI. CDR3 sequence reads: CASSYSTHGNYGYTF. The DNA of the CDR3 is TGTGCCAGCAGTTACTCGACACACGGAAACTATGGCTACACCTTC.

V and J are TRBV27 and TRBJ2-2; 8 bases are shared with TRBD2. The trim removed 3 bases at V and 1 base at J, leaving 4 bases unmatched. The germline CDR1 and CDR2 sequences are MNHEY and SMNVEV (reference sequence). This CDR3 spans 16 amino acids. CDR3 loop: CASSLFGGVNTGELFF. CDR3 bases: TGTGCCAGCAGTTTGTTCGGGGGGGTGAACACCGGGGAGCTGTTTTTT.

Worth noting for this clone: Other DNA sequences within the sample encode an identical CDR3. The V gene is TRBV27, the J gene TRBJ2-7; TRBD1 matches at 7 bases. The V gene's germline CDR1 is MNHEY and CDR2 SMNVEV (reference sequence). V shed 3 bases, J shed 0 bases, and the junction held 5 bases outside the gene matches. The CDR3 contains 15 residues. The DNA for the CDR3 is TGTGCCAGCAGTTTGACAGGGTTCAGCTCCTACGAGCAGTACTTC. This sequence encodes CASSLTGFSSYEQYF.

This clone was seen once. At one boundary the junction diverges from the germline segment, which might be a read error. The CDR3 reads CASSPTGQGTVTQYF. Here the CDR3 DNA reads TGCGCCAGCAGCCCTACCGGACAGGGTACAGTTACGCAGTATTTT. V usage is TRBV5-1 and J usage is TRBJ2-3; 8 bases match TRBD1. Per germline, CDR1 SGHRS and CDR2 YFSETQ. CDR3 size: 15 residues.

The V and J genes are TRBV5-4 and TRBJ2-6; D may be TRBD1 (6 bases). Germline V gene data show CDR1 as SGHNT and CDR2 as YYREEE (reference sequence). The CDR3 loop spans 15 amino acids. Trimming removed 5 bases at V and 3 bases at J, with 12 bases between. Here the CDR3 DNA reads TGTGCCAGCAGTTTACAGGGTGGTGGGGCCAACGTCCTGACTTTC. Residues: CASSLQGGGANVLTF.

The chain has TRBV19 and TRBJ2-5, with 7 bases lining up with TRBD1. Germline V gives CDR1 LNHDA, CDR2 SQIVND (reference sequence). J lost 7 bases, V lost 8 bases, and 7 bases had no gene match. This CDR3 region has 12 residues. The CDR3 region is CASQQGLGTQYF. The DNA for the CDR3 is TGTGCCAGTCAACAGGGGTTAGGGACCCAGTACTTC.

The chain has TRBV11-2 and TRBJ2-2; 7 nucleotides match TRBD1. V gave up 6 bases and J gave up 6 bases; unmatched junction bases: 4. The CDR3 has 13 amino acids. CDR1 and CDR2 (germline): SGHAT, FQNNGV. In DNA, the CDR3 is TGTGCCAGCAGGACAGGGTTTGCCGGGGAGCTGTTTTTT. As protein: CASRTGFAGELFF. The variable domain in full, with the rest retrieved from reference TRBV11-2 and TRBJ2-2, is EAGVAQSPRYKIIEKRQSVAFWCNPISGHATLYWYQQILGQGPKLLIQFQNNGVVDDSQLPKDRFSAERLKGVDSTLKIQPAKLEDSAVYLCASRTGFAGELFFGEGSRLTVL.

This clone was observed once. This sequence joins TRBV18 and TRBJ2-1; 8 bases line up with TRBD1. Germline CDR1 reads KGHSH; CDR2 reads LQKENI. This CDR3 has 15 amino acids. The ends lost 3 bases at V and 8 bases at J; junction bases unmatched: 9. CDR3 in amino acids: CASSPLQGARDEQFF. CDR3 DNA: TGTGCCAGCTCACCGTTGCAGGGGGCTCGCGATGAGCAGTTCTTC.

The gene calls are TRBV10-3 and TRBJ2-5; TRBD2 might be the D (6 bases). Germline V gives CDR1 ENHRY, CDR2 SYGVKD. Trimming removed 0 bases from V and 0 bases from J, with 11 bases in between. CDR3 length: 16 amino acids. In DNA, the CDR3 is TGTGCCATCAGTGAGTCTAGGCTAGCGAACCAAGAGACCCAGTACTTC. It translates to CAISESRLANQETQYF.

This clone came up once. V usage is TRBV6-1 and J usage is TRBJ2-6; the match to TRBD1 covers 7 bases. Per germline, CDR1 MNHNS and CDR2 SASEGT. The CDR3 sequence is 15 residues long. The V gene end was trimmed by 9 bases and the J gene end by 4 bases; junction bases not matched to a gene: 9. CDR3 sequence: CASLPDRAGANVLTF. Written as DNA, the CDR3 is TGTGCCAGTCTTCCTGACAGGGCAGGGGCCAACGTCCTGACTTTC.